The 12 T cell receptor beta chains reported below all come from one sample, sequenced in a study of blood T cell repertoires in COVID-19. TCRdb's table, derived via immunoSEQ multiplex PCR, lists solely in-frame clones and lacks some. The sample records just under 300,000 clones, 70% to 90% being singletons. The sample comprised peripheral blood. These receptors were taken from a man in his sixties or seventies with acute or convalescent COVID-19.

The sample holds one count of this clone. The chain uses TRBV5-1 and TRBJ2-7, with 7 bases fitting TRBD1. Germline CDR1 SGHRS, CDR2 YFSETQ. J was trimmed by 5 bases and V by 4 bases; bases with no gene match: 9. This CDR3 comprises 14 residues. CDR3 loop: CASSLSGDSHEQYF. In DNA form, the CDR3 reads TGCGCCAGCAGCCTGTCAGGGGACAGCCACGAGCAGTACTTC.

The CDR3 reads CASSSMGSDQPQHF. CDR3 sequence (DNA): TGTGCCAGCAGCTCAATGGGCTCGGATCAGCCCCAGCATTTT. J is TRBJ1-5 and V is TRBV7-2; no clear D gene. The CDR3 spans 14 residues. Germline CDR1 reads SGHTA; CDR2 reads FQGNSA. Between the trimmed V and J ends, which lost 4 bases and 5 bases, there was a span of 12 bases.

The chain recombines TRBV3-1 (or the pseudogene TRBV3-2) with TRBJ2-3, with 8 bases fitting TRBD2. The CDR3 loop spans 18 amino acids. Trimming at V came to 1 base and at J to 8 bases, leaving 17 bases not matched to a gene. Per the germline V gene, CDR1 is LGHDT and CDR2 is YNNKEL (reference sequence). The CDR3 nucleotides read TGTGCCAGCAGCCAAGGGCCCCAGAGCCAGCGGGGGCGAGGTACGCAGTATTTT. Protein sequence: CASSQGPQSQRGRGTQYF.

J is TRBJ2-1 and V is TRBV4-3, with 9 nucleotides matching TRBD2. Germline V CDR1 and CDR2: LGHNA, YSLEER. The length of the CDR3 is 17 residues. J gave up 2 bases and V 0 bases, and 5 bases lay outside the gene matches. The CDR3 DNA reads TGCGCCAGCAGCCAAGAATGGGGACTAGCTACCTACAATGAGCAGTTCTTC. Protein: CASSQEWGLATYNEQFF.

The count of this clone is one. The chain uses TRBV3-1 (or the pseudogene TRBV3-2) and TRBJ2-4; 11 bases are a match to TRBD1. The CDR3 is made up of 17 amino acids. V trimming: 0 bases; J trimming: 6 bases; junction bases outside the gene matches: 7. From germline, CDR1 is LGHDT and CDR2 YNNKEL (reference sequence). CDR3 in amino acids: CASSQDLGTGGRNIQYF. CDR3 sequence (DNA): TGTGCCAGCAGCCAAGATCTTGGGACAGGGGGTAGAAACATTCAGTACTTC.

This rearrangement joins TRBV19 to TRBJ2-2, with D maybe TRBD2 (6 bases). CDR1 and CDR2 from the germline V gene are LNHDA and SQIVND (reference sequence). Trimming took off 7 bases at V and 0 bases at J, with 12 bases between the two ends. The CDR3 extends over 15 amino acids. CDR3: CASKFGTANTGELFF. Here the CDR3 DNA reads TGTGCCAGTAAATTCGGGACTGCGAACACCGGGGAGCTGTTTTTT.

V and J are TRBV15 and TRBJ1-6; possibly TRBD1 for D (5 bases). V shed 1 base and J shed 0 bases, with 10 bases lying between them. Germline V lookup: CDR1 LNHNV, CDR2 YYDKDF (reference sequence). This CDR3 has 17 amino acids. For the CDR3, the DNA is TGTGCCACCAGCAGAGCAGGGCAGAGCTCCTATAATTCACCCCTCCACTTT. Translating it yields CATSRAGQSSYNSPLHF.

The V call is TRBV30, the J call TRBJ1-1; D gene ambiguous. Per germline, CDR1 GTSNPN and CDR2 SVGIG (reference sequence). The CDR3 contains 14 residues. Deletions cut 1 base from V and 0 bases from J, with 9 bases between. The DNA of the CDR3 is TGTGCCTGGAGTGCGACACCTATGAACACTGAAGCTTTCTTT. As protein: CAWSATPMNTEAFF.

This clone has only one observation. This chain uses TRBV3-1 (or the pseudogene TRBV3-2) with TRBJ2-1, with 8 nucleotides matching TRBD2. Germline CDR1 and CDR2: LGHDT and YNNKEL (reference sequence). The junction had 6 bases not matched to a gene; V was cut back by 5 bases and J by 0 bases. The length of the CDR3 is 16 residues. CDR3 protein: CASSFQSGGSYNEQFF. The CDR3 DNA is TGTGCCAGCAGCTTTCAAAGCGGGGGCTCCTACAATGAGCAGTTCTTC.

This CDR3 is CASEQGMNTGELFF. As DNA, the CDR3 is TGTGCCAGCGAACAGGGGATGAACACCGGGGAGCTGTTTTTT. The gene calls are TRBV2 and TRBJ2-2, with 7 positions matching TRBD1. The germline V gene encodes CDR1 SNHLY and CDR2 FYNNEI. Unmatched junction bases numbered 4, after V lost 8 bases and J lost 1 base. The CDR3 consists of 14 residues.

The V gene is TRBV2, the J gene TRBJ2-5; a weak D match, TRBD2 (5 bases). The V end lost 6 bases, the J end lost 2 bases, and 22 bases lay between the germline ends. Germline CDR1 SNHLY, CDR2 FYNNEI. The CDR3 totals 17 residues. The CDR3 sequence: CASSSTPPAAGQETQYF. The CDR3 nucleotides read TGTGCCAGCAGCTCCACGCCCCCGGCCGCGGGTCAAGAGACCCAGTACTTC.

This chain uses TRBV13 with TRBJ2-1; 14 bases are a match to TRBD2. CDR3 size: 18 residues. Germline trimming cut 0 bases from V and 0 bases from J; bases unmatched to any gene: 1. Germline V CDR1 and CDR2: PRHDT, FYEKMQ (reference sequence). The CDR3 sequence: CASSLGGTSGSSYNEQFF. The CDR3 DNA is TGTGCCAGCAGCTTAGGCGGGACTAGCGGGAGCTCCTACAATGAGCAGTTCTTC.